The text below deals with one TCR beta chain. Which antigen it targets is not known. Libraries were prepared through 5' RACE. Preparation of each TCR library used 3,000 to 4,000 ng of total RNA. For each sample, cDNA synthesis was carried out in eight separate reactions using SMARTScribe reverse transcriptase. Unique molecular identifiers containing a 6-nucleotide sample barcode were introduced through template switching during cDNA synthesis. Amplification of TCRalpha and TCRbeta cDNA involved two nested PCRs of roughly 16 and 10 cycles, and each PCR was followed by bead purification. Before amplification, the cDNA was treated with uracil DNA-glycosylase and purified using the QIAquick PCR purification kit. The second PCR added Illumina TruSeq-compatible adapters along with sample-specific barcodes. TapeStation and Qubit were used to check library quality and concentration, and approximately 5.4 ng of each library was pooled. The pooled libraries were sequenced with 2 x 100 bp reads and custom sequencing primers on an Illumina HiSeq2500 single-index Rapid Run. In the original analysis: MiGEC version 1.2.6 was used for UMI-based consensus assembly to correct PCR and sequencing errors. MiXCR version 2.1.1 was used for V(D)J alignment, clonotype assembly and CDR3 extraction. To normalise gene usage, clonotype sharing and MAIT/NKT TCR abundance, the top 1000, 10 000 and 20 000 clonotypes in each sample were analysed. Diversity was computed as the inverse Simpson index with the vegan R package after downsampling to 27 000 UMIs. Paired Mann-Whitney U tests were applied to discordant twin pairs, and Benjamini-Hochberg correction was used for multiple testing. TCRdb reprocessed the reads into one record per CDR3 protein sequence, lacking DNA. The V and J calls and clone size are TCRdb's, not the authors'. For this sample, the table gives approximately 400,000 distinct CDR3 sequences. About 2.2% of the sample goes to the ten largest clones.

This specimen comes from a study of monozygotic twins with inflammatory bowel disease (dated by TCRdb to about 2019). At the level of the whole study: In total, roughly 30 monozygotic twin pairs made up the full study: 19 Danish pairs, all IBD-discordant, plus nine German pairs, of which four were IBD-concordant and five were IBD-discordant. Within discordant pairs, disease-associated traits were sought mainly by comparing IBD patients with their genetically identical healthy co-twins. Each individual had, on average, about 151 000 unique TCRalpha sequences and 181 000 unique TCRbeta sequences available for analysis.

Including cysteine and phenylalanine, the CDR3 has 15 amino acids. No DNA sequence is on record. CDR1 and CDR2 were assigned from the germline V gene (reference sequence) as MNHEY and SMNVEV. Findings and caveats that apply to the study as a whole: Measured by the inverse Simpson index, TCRbeta repertoire diversity was lower in IBD patients than in their healthy co-twins. Compared with healthy twins, IBD patients shared fewer clonotypes with other individuals, and the difference was most pronounced in patients with signs of disease activity. Because patients were on differing immunosuppressive treatments, the repertoires may have picked up extra background noise and inter-individual variability. The analysis was unable to tell apart different T cell subtypes. No difference in repertoire similarity was observed between concordant and discordant twins, possibly owing to limited statistical power. The results gave no support for a single strong signal or clonotype linked to IBD.

From each donor, a roughly 2.5 ml peripheral blood sample was collected into PAXgene tubes and stored at -80 degrees C. Without any T cell sorting, total RNA was extracted from whole blood using the PAXgene blood miRNA kit on an automated QIAcube. Peripheral blood from monozygotic twin pairs who were concordant or discordant for inflammatory bowel disease underwent deep TCRalpha and TCRbeta repertoire profiling using unique molecular barcoding. For every twin pair, smoking habits were documented, and each individual was categorised as a current, former or never smoker. Source material: blood. The sequence links TRBV27 to TRBJ2-3; TCRdb's D call of TRBD1 is untestable without DNA. The origin of this receptor is a human donor with ulcerative colitis or Crohn's disease, or a healthy co-twin of an affected twin (not recorded which). For the CDR3, the sequence is CASTPGTGSTDTQYF.